Listed below are T cell receptor beta chains from one sample, sequenced in a study of OX40 agonist ivuxolimab in advanced cancers. The table came from immunoSEQ multiplex PCR; TCRdb's copy has only in-frame clones and leaves some out. The table records 65,000 to 95,000 clones, about 92% of them present only once. The sample consisted of CD4+ or CD8+ T cells sorted from blood, taken in a trial of the OX40 agonist ivuxolimab. These receptors came from an adult with an advanced solid tumor such as melanoma, head and neck, liver or kidney cancer. Both conserved end residues are part of each CDR3. A D gene is named only where the DNA matches it firmly. The size entry is marked missing in some rows and otherwise reads once, few, many or a size class.

d_call,j_call,clone_size,v_call,cdr3_aa,cdr3_nt
NA,TRBJ2-7,NA,TRBV27,CASSLLISYEQYF,TGTGCCAGCAGTTTGCTTATCTCCTACGAGCAGTACTTC
NA,TRBJ2-5,NA,TRBV19,CASSIGSNDQETQYF,TGTGCCAGTAGTATCGGCTCCAATGACCAAGAGACCCAGTACTTC
NA,TRBJ2-2,NA,TRBV7-9,CASSLSAGWAGELFF,TGTGCCAGCAGCCTAAGCGCAGGGTGGGCCGGGGAGCTGTTTTTT
NA,TRBJ1-3,few,TRBV6-1,CASSENSGNTIYF,TGTGCCAGCAGTGAGAACTCTGGAAACACCATATATTTT
NA,TRBJ2-5,NA,TRBV2,CASSVVRETQYF,TGTGCCAGCAGTGTAGTAAGAGAGACCCAGTACTTC
TRBD1,TRBJ1-1,few,TRBV10-3,CATNGGTGATEAFF,TGTGCCACTAACGGGGGAACAGGGGCTACTGAAGCTTTCTTT
NA,TRBJ1-2,once,TRBV9,CASSVGGGLANYGYTF,TGTGCCAGCAGCGTGGGAGGGGGGCTGGCTAACTATGGCTACACCTTC
NA,TRBJ1-6,NA,TRBV19,CASSIEARYNSPLHF,TGTGCCAGTAGTATAGAAGCGAGATATAATTCACCCCTCCACTTT
NA,TRBJ2-7,NA,TRBV18,CASSPRATRYEQYF,TGTGCCAGCTCACCACGGGCTACTAGGTACGAGCAGTACTTC
NA,TRBJ1-5,NA,TRBV19,CASSIEGVQPQHF,TGTGCCAGTAGTATAGAAGGGGTTCAGCCCCAGCATTTT
NA,TRBJ1-2,NA,TRBV7-8,CASSQPNPNYGYTF,TGTGCCAGCAGTCAGCCAAATCCTAACTATGGCTACACCTTC
NA,TRBJ1-1,once,TRBV4-1,CASSQGERRTVNTEAFF,TGCGCCAGCAGCCAAGGGGAGAGAAGGACGGTGAACACTGAAGCTTTCTTT
TRBD2,TRBJ2-7,NA,TRBV6-6,CASSYSGGYYEQYF,TGTGCCAGCAGTTACTCCGGGGGGTACTACGAGCAGTACTTC
NA,TRBJ1-4,NA,TRBV7-9,CASSLEGKLFF,TGTGCCAGCAGCTTAGAGGGAAAACTGTTTTTT
TRBD2,TRBJ2-1,NA,TRBV10-1,CASSAAGTSRNEQFF,TGCGCCAGCAGTGCGGCCGGGACTAGCAGGAATGAGCAGTTCTTC
TRBD1,TRBJ2-7,NA,TRBV6-6,CASGQGTAYEQYF,TGTGCCAGCGGACAAGGGACAGCCTACGAGCAGTACTTC
NA,TRBJ1-1,NA,TRBV7-8,CASSTQGPTEAFF,TGTGCCAGCAGCACACAGGGCCCCACTGAAGCTTTCTTT
NA,TRBJ2-5,NA,TRBV5-1,CASSMGAWSNQETQYF,TGCGCCAGCAGCATGGGGGCCTGGAGCAACCAAGAGACCCAGTACTTC
TRBD2,TRBJ2-7,NA,TRBV2,CASLLAGGPSYEQYF,TGTGCCAGCCTACTAGCGGGAGGGCCTAGCTACGAGCAGTACTTC
TRBD1,TRBJ2-2,NA,TRBV28,CAIAGQVNTGELFF,TGTGCCATCGCGGGACAGGTGAACACCGGGGAGCTGTTTTTT
TRBD2,TRBJ2-3,NA,TRBV5-1,CASSRPPGGASTDTQYF,TGCGCCAGCAGCCGGCCCCCGGGGGGGGCTAGCACAGATACGCAGTATTTT
NA,TRBJ2-1,NA,TRBV7-6,CASSLGASHPYNEQFF,TGTGCCAGCAGCTTAGGGGCTAGCCATCCTTACAATGAGCAGTTCTTC
NA,TRBJ1-2,NA,TRBV5-1,CASSLPRGAGYTF,TGCGCCAGCAGCCTACCCCGCGGGGCCGGCTACACCTTC
NA,TRBJ1-5,NA,TRBV7-3,CASSLRGGQPQHF,TGTGCCAGCAGCTTAAGAGGCGGTCAGCCCCAGCATTTT
TRBD2,TRBJ2-7,NA,TRBV4-1,CASSQDKAGAGNEQYF,TGCGCCAGCAGCCAGGACAAAGCGGGAGCAGGAAACGAGCAGTACTTC
NA,TRBJ1-2,NA,TRBV7-9,CASSLVGANYGYTF,TGTGCCAGCAGCTTAGTTGGGGCGAACTATGGCTACACCTTC
NA,TRBJ1-1,NA,TRBV11-2,CASSRVGNTEAFF,TGTGCCAGCAGCCGCGTCGGGAACACTGAAGCTTTCTTT
TRBD1,TRBJ2-7,NA,TRBV11-3,CASSRLGDRGEQYF,TGTGCCAGCAGCCGATTGGGGGACAGGGGCGAGCAGTACTTC
NA,TRBJ1-2,NA,TRBV5-4,CASRPRQRNYGYTF,TGTGCCAGCAGACCTCGACAGCGGAACTATGGCTACACCTTC
NA,TRBJ1-2,NA,TRBV6-1,CASHFSGPGSGGYTF,TGTGCCAGCCACTTTTCCGGGCCCGGCTCTGGAGGCTACACCTTC
NA,TRBJ2-2,NA,TRBV19,CASRMGRGNTGELFF,TGTGCCAGTAGAATGGGGCGAGGTAACACCGGGGAGCTGTTTTTT
NA,TRBJ1-2,NA,TRBV10-3,CAISESRDGGGNGYTF,TGTGCCATCAGTGAATCCAGGGACGGTGGAGGAAATGGCTACACCTTC
NA,TRBJ1-3,NA,TRBV12-5,CASGSGRAGNTIYF,TGTGCTAGTGGTTCCGGGAGGGCTGGAAACACCATATATTTT
NA,TRBJ1-6,NA,TRBV30,CAWSVPAGNSPLHF,TGTGCCTGGAGTGTACCGGCCGGTAATTCACCCCTCCACTTT
NA,TRBJ1-4,NA,TRBV5-1,CASSLGQTISNEKLFF,TGCGCCAGCAGCTTGGGGCAGACGATCAGTAATGAAAAACTGTTTTTT
NA,TRBJ2-1,NA,TRBV5-1,CASSPVGGIGNEQFF,TGCGCCAGCAGCCCTGTCGGCGGGATTGGCAATGAGCAGTTCTTC